This T cell receptor (beta chain) was identified during a study of cytomegalovirus exposure and HLA in healthy donors. Background on the study: Researchers previously reported finding roughly 120 million unique TCR beta sequences from about 170 million T cells.

The V gene lost 3 bases and the J gene lost 2 bases, with 15 bases spanning the gap. The V gene's germline CDR1 is SGHTS and CDR2 YDEGEE. The CDR3 runs to 16 residues. In the PCR, 60 Vbeta and 13 Jbeta primers were used. Some clones are missing from TCRdb's copy, which holds only in-frame ones; the method was immunoSEQ multiplex PCR. The profile shows more than 85,000 clones, roughly four fifths of them singletons. Worth noting for this clone: The target antigen is unknown.

Notes on the study in general: Rare sequences made up most TCRs, while some public TCRs were found in many donors. Reports showed the classifier diagnosing cytomegalovirus status with high specificity and sensitivity. Highly shared sequence variants in one cluster were likely a sequencing artifact.

Input material: PBMCs. This clonotype originated in a male donor in good health and CMV-seropositive. The V gene is TRBV5-8, the J gene TRBJ1-5, with a possible D match to TRBD1 (5 bases). DNA of the CDR3: TGTGCCAGCAGCTGGGTCGGCACAGGAGGCAATCAGCCCCAGCATTTT. Translated: CASSWVGTGGNQPQHF. Variable domain in full (rest from reference TRBV5-8 and TRBJ1-5): EAGVTQSPTHLIKTRGQQATLRCSPISGHTSVYWYQQALGLGLQFLLWYDEGEERNRGNFPPRFSGRQFPNYSSELNVNALELEDSALYLCASSWVGTGGNQPQHFGDGTRLSIL.